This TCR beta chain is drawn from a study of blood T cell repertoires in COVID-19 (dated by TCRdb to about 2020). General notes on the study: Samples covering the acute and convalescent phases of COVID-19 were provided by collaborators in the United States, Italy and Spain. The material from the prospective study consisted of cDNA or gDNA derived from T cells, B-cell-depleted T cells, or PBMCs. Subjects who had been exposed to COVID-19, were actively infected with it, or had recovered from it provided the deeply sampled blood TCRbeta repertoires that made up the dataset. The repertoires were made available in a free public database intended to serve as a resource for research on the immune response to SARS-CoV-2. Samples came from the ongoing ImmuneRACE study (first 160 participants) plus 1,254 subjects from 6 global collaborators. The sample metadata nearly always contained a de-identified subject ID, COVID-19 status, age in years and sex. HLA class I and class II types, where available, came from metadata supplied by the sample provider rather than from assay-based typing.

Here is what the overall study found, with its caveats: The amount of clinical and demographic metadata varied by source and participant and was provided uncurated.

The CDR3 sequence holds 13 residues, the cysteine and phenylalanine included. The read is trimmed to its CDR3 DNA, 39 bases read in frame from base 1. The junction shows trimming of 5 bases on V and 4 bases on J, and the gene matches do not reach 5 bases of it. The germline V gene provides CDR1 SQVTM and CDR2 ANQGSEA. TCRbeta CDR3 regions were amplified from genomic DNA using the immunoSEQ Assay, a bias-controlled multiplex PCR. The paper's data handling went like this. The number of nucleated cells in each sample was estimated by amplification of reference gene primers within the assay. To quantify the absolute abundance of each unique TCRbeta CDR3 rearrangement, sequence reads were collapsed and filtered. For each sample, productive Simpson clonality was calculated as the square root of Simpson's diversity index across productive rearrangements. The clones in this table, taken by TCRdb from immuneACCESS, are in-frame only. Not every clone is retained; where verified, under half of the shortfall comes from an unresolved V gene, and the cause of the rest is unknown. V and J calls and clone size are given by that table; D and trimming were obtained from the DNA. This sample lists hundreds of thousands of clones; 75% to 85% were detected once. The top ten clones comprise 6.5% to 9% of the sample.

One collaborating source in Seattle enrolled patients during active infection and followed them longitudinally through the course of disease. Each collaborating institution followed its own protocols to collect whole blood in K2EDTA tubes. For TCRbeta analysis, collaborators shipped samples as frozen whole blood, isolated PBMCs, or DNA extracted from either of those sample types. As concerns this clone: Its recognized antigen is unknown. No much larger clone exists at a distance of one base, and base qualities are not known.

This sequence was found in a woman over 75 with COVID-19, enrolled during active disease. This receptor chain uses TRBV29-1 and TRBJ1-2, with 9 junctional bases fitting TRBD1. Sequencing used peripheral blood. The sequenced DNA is TGCAGCGTTCGGGACAGGGTGAGCTATGGCTACACCTTC. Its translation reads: CSVRDRVSYGYTF. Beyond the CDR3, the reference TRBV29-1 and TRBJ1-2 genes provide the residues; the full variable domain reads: SAVISQKPSRDICQRGTSLTIQCQVDSQVTMMFWYRQQPGQSLTLIATANQGSEATYESGFVIDKFPISRPNLTFSTLTVSNMSPEDSSIYLCSVRDRVSYGYTFGSGTRLTVV.